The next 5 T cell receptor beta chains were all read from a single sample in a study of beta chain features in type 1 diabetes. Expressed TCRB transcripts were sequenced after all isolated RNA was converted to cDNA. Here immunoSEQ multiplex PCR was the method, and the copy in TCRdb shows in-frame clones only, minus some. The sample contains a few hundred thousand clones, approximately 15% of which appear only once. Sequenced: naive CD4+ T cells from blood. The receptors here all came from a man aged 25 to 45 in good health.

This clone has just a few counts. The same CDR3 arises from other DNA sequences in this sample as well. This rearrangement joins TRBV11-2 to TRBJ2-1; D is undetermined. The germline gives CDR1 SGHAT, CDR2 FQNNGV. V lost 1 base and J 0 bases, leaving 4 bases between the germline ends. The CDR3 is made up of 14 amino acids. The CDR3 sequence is CASSLVSSYNEQFF. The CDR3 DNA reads TGTGCCAGCAGCTTAGTTAGCTCCTACAATGAGCAGTTCTTC. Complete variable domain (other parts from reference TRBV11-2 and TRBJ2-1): EAGVAQSPRYKIIEKRQSVAFWCNPISGHATLYWYQQILGQGPKLLIQFQNNGVVDDSQLPKDRFSAERLKGVDSTLKIQPAKLEDSAVYLCASSLVSSYNEQFFGPGTRLTVL.

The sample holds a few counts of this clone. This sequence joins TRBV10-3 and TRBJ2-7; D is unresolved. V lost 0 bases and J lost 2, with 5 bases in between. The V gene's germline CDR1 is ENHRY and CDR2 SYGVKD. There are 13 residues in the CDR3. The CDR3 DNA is TGTGCCATCAGTGAGTCTTCTACCTACGAGCAGTACTTC. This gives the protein CAISESSTYEQYF.

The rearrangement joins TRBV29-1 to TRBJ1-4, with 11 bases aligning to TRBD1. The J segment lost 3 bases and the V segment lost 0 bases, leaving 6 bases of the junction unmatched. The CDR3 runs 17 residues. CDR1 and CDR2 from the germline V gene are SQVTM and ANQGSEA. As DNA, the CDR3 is TGCAGCGTTGAAGATCTGGGACAGGGGGTTTCTAATGAAAAACTGTTTTTT. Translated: CSVEDLGQGVSNEKLFF.

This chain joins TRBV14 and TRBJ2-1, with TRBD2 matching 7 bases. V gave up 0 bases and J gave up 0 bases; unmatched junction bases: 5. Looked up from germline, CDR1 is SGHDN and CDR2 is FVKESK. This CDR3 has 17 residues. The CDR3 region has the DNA TGTGCCAGCAGCCAAGACCTAGGCGGGAGCTCCTACAATGAGCAGTTCTTC. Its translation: CASSQDLGGSSYNEQFF.

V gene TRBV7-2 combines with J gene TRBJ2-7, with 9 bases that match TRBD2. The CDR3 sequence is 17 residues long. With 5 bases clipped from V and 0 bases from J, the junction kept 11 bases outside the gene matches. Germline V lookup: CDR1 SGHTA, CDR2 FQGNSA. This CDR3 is CASSPRSEREDSYEQYV. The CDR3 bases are TGTGCCAGCAGCCCCCGATCGGAGCGGGAGGACTCCTACGAGCAGTACGTC.